This T cell receptor (beta chain) derives from a study of T-cell memory formation after mild COVID-19. The overall study: For the most part, TCR clusters were specific to one donor.

The length of the CDR3 is 17 residues. V was shortened by 0 bases and J by 4 bases, with 18 bases between the two germline ends. A few counts support this clonotype. Its antigen is unknown. Study-level results: Pre-infection memory showed some responding clones, and this suggested that cross-reactive memory joined.

TCRdb ran MiXCR on the 5' RACE reads and lists one entry per CDR3 protein. The data show roughly 450,000 distinct CDR3 sequences, 15% to 20% seen once. V and J are TRBV12-3 or TRBV12-4 and TRBJ1-2; TRBD1 might be the D (5 bases). The receptor's source is an adult woman who had mild COVID-19 (a few samples of this study predate the infection). Cell type and time point are not known. Sequencing used PBMCs or a T cell subset sorted from them (not recorded which). CDR3 bases: TGTGCCAGCAGTTTAGCGGTCTCGCCTAGGGGTGGCTATGGCTACACCTTC. Protein product: CASSLAVSPRGGYGYTF.